This entry describes one TCR beta chain. Antigen: not known. The CDR3 runs to 15 residues. V lost 2 bases and J 4 bases, leaving 15 bases between the germline ends. Germline CDR1 SGHVS, CDR2 FQNEAQ. This specimen belongs to a study of OX40 agonist ivuxolimab in advanced cancers. At the level of the study: Patients were treated with ivuxolimab, an agonistic anti-OX40 (CD134) antibody. The dose-escalation cohort had hepatocellular carcinoma, melanoma, renal cell or head and neck cancer.

Excluded were patients having autoimmune disease history or systemic immunosuppression. The table came from immunoSEQ multiplex PCR; TCRdb's copy has only in-frame clones and leaves some out. This table holds 55,000 to 80,000 clones, roughly four fifths found once. Whole-study results and caveats: Expanded clones were, on average, more numerous in CD8+ T cells than in CD4+.

The V and J genes are TRBV7-8 and TRBJ2-7; maybe TRBD1 (6 bases). The specimen comprised CD4+ or CD8+ T cells sorted from blood, sampled in a trial of the OX40 agonist ivuxolimab. The clonotype originates from an adult with an advanced solid tumor such as melanoma, head and neck, liver or kidney cancer. CDR3 protein: CASSLSPGQTYEQYF. The DNA for the CDR3 is TGTGCCAGCAGCTTAAGTCCCGGACAGACTTACGAGCAGTACTTC.